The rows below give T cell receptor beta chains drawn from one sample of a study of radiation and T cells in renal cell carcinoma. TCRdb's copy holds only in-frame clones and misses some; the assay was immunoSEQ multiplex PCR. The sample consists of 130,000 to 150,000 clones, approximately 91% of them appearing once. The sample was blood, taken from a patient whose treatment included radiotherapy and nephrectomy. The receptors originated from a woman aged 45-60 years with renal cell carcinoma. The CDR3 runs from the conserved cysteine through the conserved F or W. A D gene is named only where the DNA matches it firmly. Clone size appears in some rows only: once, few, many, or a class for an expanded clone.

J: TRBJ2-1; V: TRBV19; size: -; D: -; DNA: TGTGCCAGTAGTATAGATTACTATTTAAGGGCTAGCCCCAACAATGAGCAGTTCTTC; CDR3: CASSIDYYLRASPNNEQFF
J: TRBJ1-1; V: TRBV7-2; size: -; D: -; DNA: TGTGCCAGCAGCTTAGGGCTGTTCCGGGAAAGCACTGAAGCTTTCTTT; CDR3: CASSLGLFRESTEAFF
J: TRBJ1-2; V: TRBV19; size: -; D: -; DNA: TGTGCCAGTAGTCCCAGGCCGGGGGAAGGCTACACCTTC; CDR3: CASSPRPGEGYTF
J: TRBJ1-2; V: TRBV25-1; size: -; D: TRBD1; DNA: TGTGCCAGCACCCCTTGGGGACAGGGTCATGGCTACACCTTC; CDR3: CASTPWGQGHGYTF
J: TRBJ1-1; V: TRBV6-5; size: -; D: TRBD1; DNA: TGTGCCAGCAGAGAGACAGGGATGAACACTGAAGCTTTCTTT; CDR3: CASRETGMNTEAFF
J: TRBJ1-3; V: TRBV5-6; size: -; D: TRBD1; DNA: TGTGCCAGCAGCTCGCGCGCCACAGGGGGGGGAAACACCATATATTTT; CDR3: CASSSRATGGGNTIYF
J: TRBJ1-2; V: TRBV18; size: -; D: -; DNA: TGTGCCAGCTCACCAGGGGCGGTCGACTATGGCTACACCTTC; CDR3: CASSPGAVDYGYTF
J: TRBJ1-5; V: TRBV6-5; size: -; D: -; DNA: TGTGCCAGCAGTTTCGCCTCGTTCAATCAGCCCCAGCATTTT; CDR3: CASSFASFNQPQHF
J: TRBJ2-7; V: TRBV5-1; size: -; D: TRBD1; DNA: TGCGCCAGCAGCTATGCAGGGGGATACGAGCAGTACTTC; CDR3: CASSYAGGYEQYF
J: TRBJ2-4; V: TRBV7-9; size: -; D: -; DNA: TGTGCCAGCAGCTTACCAGGATCCGACATTCAGTACTTC; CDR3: CASSLPGSDIQYF
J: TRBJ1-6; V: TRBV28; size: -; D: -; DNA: TGTGCCAGCAGTTTTGGGAGTTCACCCCTCCACTTT; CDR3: CASSFGSSPLHF
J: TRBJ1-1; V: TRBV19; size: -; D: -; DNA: TGTGCCAGTAGCGATGACACTATTAACACTGAAGCTTTCTTT; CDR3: CASSDDTINTEAFF
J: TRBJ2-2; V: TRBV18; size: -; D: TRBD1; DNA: TGTGCCAGCTCATTGGGACAGGGGTTCACCGGGGAGCTGTTTTTT; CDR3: CASSLGQGFTGELFF
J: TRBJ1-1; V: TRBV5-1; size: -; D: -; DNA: TGCGCCAGCAGCTTGGCCAATCGTATCGCTGAAGCTTTCTTT; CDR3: CASSLANRIAEAFF
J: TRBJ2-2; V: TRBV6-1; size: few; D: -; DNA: TGTGCCAGCACCCCAACTAAATCCGGGGAGCTGTTTTTT; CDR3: CASTPTKSGELFF
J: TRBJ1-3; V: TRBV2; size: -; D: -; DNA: TGTGCCAGCAGCGTCCGGATCGGAAACACCATATATTTT; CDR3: CASSVRIGNTIYF
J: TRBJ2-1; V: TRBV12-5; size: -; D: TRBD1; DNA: TGTGCTAGTGGTTTGGTACAAGGGACAGGTGACAATGAGCAGTTCTTC; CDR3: CASGLVQGTGDNEQFF
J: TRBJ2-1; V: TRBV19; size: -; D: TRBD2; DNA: TGTGCCAGTAGTCCGGGACTAGCGGGGGCCTACAATGAGCAGTTCTTC; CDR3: CASSPGLAGAYNEQFF
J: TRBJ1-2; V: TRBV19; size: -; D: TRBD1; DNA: TGTGCCAGTAGTGGGGACAGGAGAACGGGGGGTGCTGGCTACACCTTC; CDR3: CASSGDRRTGGAGYTF
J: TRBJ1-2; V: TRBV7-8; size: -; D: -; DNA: TGTGCCAGCAGCTTTATGGCAGATGTCTCGGGCTACACCTTC; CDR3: CASSFMADVSGYTF
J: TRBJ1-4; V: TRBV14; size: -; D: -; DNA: TGTGCCAGCAGCCAAGAAAGACAGGCTAATGAAAAACTGTTTTTT; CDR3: CASSQERQANEKLFF
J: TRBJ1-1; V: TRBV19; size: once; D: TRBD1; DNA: TGTGCCAGTAGTCATTTACCGGGACAGAGGAACACTGAAGCTTTCTTT; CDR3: CASSHLPGQRNTEAFF
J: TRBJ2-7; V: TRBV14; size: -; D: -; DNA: TGTGCCAGCAGCCAAGAAAGGGGTCGGGAGCAGTACTTC; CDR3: CASSQERGREQYF
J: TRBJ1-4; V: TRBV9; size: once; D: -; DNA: TGTGCCAGCAGCCGCTCTTTTAAGGCAGGGAACGAAAAACTGTTTTTT; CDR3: CASSRSFKAGNEKLFF
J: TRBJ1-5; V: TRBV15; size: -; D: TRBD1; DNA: TGTGCCACCAGCAGGGGACAGGGGGCTCATCAGCCCCAGCATTTT; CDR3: CATSRGQGAHQPQHF
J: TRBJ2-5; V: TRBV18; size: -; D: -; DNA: TGTGCCAGCTCACCAGCTTTCCAAGAGACCCAGTACTTC; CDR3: CASSPAFQETQYF
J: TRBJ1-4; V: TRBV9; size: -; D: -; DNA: TGTGCCAGCAGCGTAGGTCCAGGAGCCGCAACTAATGAAAAACTGTTTTTT; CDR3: CASSVGPGAATNEKLFF
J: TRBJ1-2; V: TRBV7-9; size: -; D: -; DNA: TGTGCCAGCACGCAACTTACTTATGGCTACACCTTC; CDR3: CASTQLTYGYTF
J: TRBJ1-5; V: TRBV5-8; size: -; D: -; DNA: TGTGCCAGCAGCCGAGGCAGATATAGCAATCAGCCCCAGCATTTT; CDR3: CASSRGRYSNQPQHF
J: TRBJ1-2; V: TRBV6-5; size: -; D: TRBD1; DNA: TGTGCCAGCAGGCCCAGGGGGCAGGGTGGCTACACCTTC; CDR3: CASRPRGQGGYTF
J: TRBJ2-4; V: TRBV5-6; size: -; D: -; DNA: TGTGCCAGCAGCTTGCTCCTTGGGTCCCCTAAAAACATTCAGTACTTC; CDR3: CASSLLLGSPKNIQYF
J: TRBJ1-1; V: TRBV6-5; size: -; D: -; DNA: TGTGCCAGCATAGCGGGCACCTTTGAAGCTTTCTTT; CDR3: CASIAGTFEAFF
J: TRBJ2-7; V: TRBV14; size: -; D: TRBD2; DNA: TGTGCCAGCAGCCAAGCGACCGGGGGGGAGCAGTACTTC; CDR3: CASSQATGGEQYF
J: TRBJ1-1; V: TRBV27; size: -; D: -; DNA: TGTGCCAGCAGGACTCTTTGGGATATGACTGAAGCTTTCTTT; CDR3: CASRTLWDMTEAFF
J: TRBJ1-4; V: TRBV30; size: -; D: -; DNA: TGTGCCTGGAGTGTAGGCCTTGGGGAAAAACTGTTTTTT; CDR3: CAWSVGLGEKLFF
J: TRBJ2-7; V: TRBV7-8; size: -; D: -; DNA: TGTGCCAGCAGCTTAGTACTAAACTACGAGCAGTACTTC; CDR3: CASSLVLNYEQYF
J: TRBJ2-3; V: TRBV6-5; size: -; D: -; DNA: TGTGCCAGCAGTTACTCGACGTCGGGGCGCACAGATACGCAGTATTTT; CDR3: CASSYSTSGRTDTQYF
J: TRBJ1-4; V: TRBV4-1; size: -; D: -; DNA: TGCGCCAGCAGCCCGGGACTCACTAATGAAAAACTGTTTTTT; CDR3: CASSPGLTNEKLFF
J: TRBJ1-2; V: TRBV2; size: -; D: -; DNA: TGTGCCAGCAGTGATGACCTCTCGTTTCAGAACTATGGCTACACCTTC; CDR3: CASSDDLSFQNYGYTF
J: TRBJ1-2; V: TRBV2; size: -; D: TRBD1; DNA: TGTGCCAGCAGGGACCGGACAGGGCTGAGGGGCTACACCTTC; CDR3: CASRDRTGLRGYTF
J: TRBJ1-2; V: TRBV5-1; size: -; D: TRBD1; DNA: TGCGCCAGCAGCTCCGGGACAGGAAATTATGGCTACACCTTC; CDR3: CASSSGTGNYGYTF
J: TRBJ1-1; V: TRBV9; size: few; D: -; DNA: TGTGCCAGCAGCGTAGCGGGCGAGAACACTGAAGCTTTCTTT; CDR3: CASSVAGENTEAFF
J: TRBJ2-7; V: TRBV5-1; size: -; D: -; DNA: TGCGCCAGCAGCCCCCTCTCCGGGACGGAACCTAGATCCCAGTACTTC; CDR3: CASSPLSGTEPRSQYF
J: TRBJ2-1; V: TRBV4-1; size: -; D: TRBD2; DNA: TGCGCCAGCAGCCAAGATTCCCAACTAGCGGGGAGCAATGAGCAGTTCTTC; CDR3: CASSQDSQLAGSNEQFF
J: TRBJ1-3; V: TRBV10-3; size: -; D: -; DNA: TGTGCCATCAGTGAGACAGGGTACTCTGGAAACACCATATATTTT; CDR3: CAISETGYSGNTIYF
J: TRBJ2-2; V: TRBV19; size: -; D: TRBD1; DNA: TGTGCCAGTAGTTTACAGGGGTTGAACACCGGGGAGCTGTTTTTT; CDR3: CASSLQGLNTGELFF
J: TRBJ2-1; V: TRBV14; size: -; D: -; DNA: TGTGCCAGCAGCCGGTCCCTGGGGGGCCGACTCTACAATGAGCAGTTCTTC; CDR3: CASSRSLGGRLYNEQFF
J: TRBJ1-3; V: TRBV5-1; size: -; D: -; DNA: TGCGCCAGCAGCTACGATCCGGATGGAAACACCATATATTTT; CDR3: CASSYDPDGNTIYF
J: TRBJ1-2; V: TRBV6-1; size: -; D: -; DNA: TGTGCCAGCTGTGAGGCGAATACGAACTATGGCTACACCTTC; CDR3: CASCEANTNYGYTF
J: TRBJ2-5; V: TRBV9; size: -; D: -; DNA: TGTGCCAGCAGCGTAGCCCCAGGGTCAGAGACCCAGTACTTC; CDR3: CASSVAPGSETQYF
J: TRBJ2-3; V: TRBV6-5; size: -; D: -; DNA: TGTGCCAGCAGCCCAGGGACAACAGATACGCAGTATTTT; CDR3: CASSPGTTDTQYF
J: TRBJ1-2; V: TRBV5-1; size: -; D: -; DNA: TGCGCCAGCAGCCTCTGGGGTCAAAATACCAACTATGGCTACACCTTC; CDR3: CASSLWGQNTNYGYTF
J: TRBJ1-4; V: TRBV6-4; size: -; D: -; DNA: TGTGCCAGCAGTGAGGACACTAATGAAAAACTGTTTTTT; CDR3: CASSEDTNEKLFF
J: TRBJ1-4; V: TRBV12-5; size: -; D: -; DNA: TGTGCTAGTGGTTTCCTAGGACAGCTGGCAACTAATGAAAAACTGTTTTTT; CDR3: CASGFLGQLATNEKLFF
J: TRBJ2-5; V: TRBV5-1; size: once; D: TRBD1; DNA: TGCGCCAGCAGCCTGCCGGGACAGTCCCAAGAGACCCAGTACTTC; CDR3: CASSLPGQSQETQYF
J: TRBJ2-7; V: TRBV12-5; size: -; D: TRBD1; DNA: TGTGCTAGTCAGCCCGGGACAGGGGGCTACGAGCAGTACTTC; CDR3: CASQPGTGGYEQYF
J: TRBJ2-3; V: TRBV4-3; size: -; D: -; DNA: TGCGCCAGCAGCCAAGAACAGAAGGGAGCAGATACGCAGTATTTT; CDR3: CASSQEQKGADTQYF
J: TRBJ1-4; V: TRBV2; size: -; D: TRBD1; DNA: TGTGCCAGCAGTCCGGGACAGGGGCGGAAACTGTTTTTT; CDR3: CASSPGQGRKLFF
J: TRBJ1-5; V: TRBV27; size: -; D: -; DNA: TGTGCCAGCAGTACGAATAGCAATCAGCCCCAGCATTTT; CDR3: CASSTNSNQPQHF